The source of this TCR beta chain is a study of cytomegalovirus exposure and HLA in healthy donors. Germline lookup yields CDR1 SEHNR and CDR2 FQNEAQ (reference sequence). Trimming pared 0 bases from V and 3 bases from J, leaving 12 bases between. This CDR3 is 15 amino acids long. This PCR relied on a set of 60 Vbeta primers and 13 Jbeta primers. The assay was immunoSEQ multiplex PCR, and TCRdb's table has in-frame clones only and misses some. The data show approximately 110,000 clones, roughly 71% seen once. Input material: PBMCs. This TCR was recovered from a man aged 18 to 35 in good health and CMV-seropositive. This chain connects TRBV7-9 to TRBJ2-7, with D maybe TRBD1 (5 bases). The CDR3 loop is CASSLAGQGVYEQYF. Written as DNA, the CDR3 is TGTGCCAGCAGCTTAGCGGGGCAGGGTGTCTACGAGCAGTACTTC.